This TCR beta chain was profiled in a study of shared clonotypes between healthy human individuals. Clones were read by immunoSEQ multiplex PCR, and TCRdb kept only the in-frame ones, dropping some. Seen here are about 2.4 million clones, 80% to 95% observed once, and the top ten hold 0.36%. The V and J ends lost 4 bases and 0 bases respectively, with 13 bases between them. The CDR3 covers 16 residues. Germline loops: CDR1 MNHNS, CDR2 SASEGT. The source material was naive CD4+ T cells from PBMCs. The subset denotes: CD45RA+ positively selected. J is TRBJ2-1 and V is TRBV6-1; D is possibly TRBD2 (5 bases). The receptor comes from a man aged 18 to 35 in good health. Some clones in this sample may be carry-over from other donors' samples. CDR3 nucleotides: TGTGCCAGCAGTGTTCACGAAGGGAGCTCCTACAATGAGCAGTTCTTC. It codes for CASSVHEGSSYNEQFF.